This TCR beta chain was observed in a study of cytotoxic CD8 clonotypes in ibrutinib-treated CLL. Overall study: The group held 11 relapsed/refractory and about 15 treatment-naive patients, with 17 IGHV unmutated. Sequencing produced an average of roughly 270,000 productive templates and 94,082 productive rearrangements per sample. Response sampling took place at median 12 months of treatment, range 6 to 36.

V gave up 8 bases and J gave up 4 bases; unmatched junction bases: 10. Looked up from germline, CDR1 is MNHEY and CDR2 is SMNVEV (reference sequence). The CDR3 contains 16 residues. Sequenced by immunoSEQ multiplex PCR; TCRdb stores in-frame clones only, minus some. The sample carries approximately 90,000 clones, approximately 77% recorded once. The sample here was PBMCs, taken after 24 months of ibrutinib treatment. The receptor was derived from a human donor with chronic lymphocytic leukemia. The chain recombines TRBV27 with TRBJ2-2; 10 positions agree with TRBD1. CDR3 DNA sequence: TGTGCCAGCCGACAATCTGGGACAGGGGCCACCGGGGAGCTGTTTTTT. Translated, it gives CASRQSGTGATGELFF.